The rows below give T cell receptor beta chains drawn from one sample of a study of cytomegalovirus exposure and HLA in healthy donors. Profiling relied on immunoSEQ multiplex PCR, and the TCRdb table lists in-frame clones only, not all of them. The sample gives roughly 180,000 clones, 78% of which show up once; approximately 2.9% is in the top ten. Sequenced sample: PBMCs. Source of these receptors: a female donor in good health and CMV-seronegative. The CDR3 runs from the conserved cysteine through the conserved F or W. A D gene is named only where the DNA matches it firmly. Clone size appears in some rows only: once, few, many, or a class for an expanded clone.

abundance,v_gene,d_gene,j_gene,CDR3aa,CDR3nt
-,TRBV11-1,TRBD1,TRBJ2-7,CASSRPTGNSYEQYF,TGTGCCAGCAGCCGACCGACAGGGAACTCCTACGAGCAGTACTTC
-,TRBV28,-,TRBJ2-7,CASTRSGVTYEQYF,TGTGCCAGCACGAGGTCAGGGGTCACCTACGAGCAGTACTTC
few,TRBV30,TRBD1,TRBJ1-6,CAWSVQGAGSPLHF,TGTGCCTGGAGTGTACAGGGGGCAGGATCACCCCTCCACTTT
few,TRBV30,TRBD2,TRBJ2-2,CAWQGGLAGIHTGELFF,TGTGCCTGGCAAGGTGGGCTAGCGGGGATCCACACCGGGGAGCTGTTTTTT
-,TRBV19,TRBD1,TRBJ1-2,CASSSRTGGGYTF,TGTGCCAGTAGTTCCAGGACAGGGGGAGGCTACACCTTC
-,TRBV9,-,TRBJ2-7,CASSPGGTHVSYEQYF,TGTGCCAGCAGCCCTGGGGGGACTCACGTCTCCTACGAGCAGTACTTC
-,TRBV19,TRBD1,TRBJ1-3,CASRYRTGGAGGLRNTIYF,TGTGCCAGTAGATATAGGACAGGGGGAGCCGGAGGCCTGCGGAACACCATATATTTT
-,TRBV30,-,TRBJ2-7,CAWSSFYEQYF,TGTGCCTGGAGCTCCTTCTACGAGCAGTACTTC
-,TRBV11-1,TRBD1,TRBJ2-5,CASSLIGQGLMETQYF,TGTGCCAGCAGCTTAATAGGACAGGGGCTAATGGAGACCCAGTACTTC
-,TRBV25-1,-,TRBJ2-2,CASSELRNTGELFF,TGTGCCAGCAGTGAACTGCGTAACACCGGGGAGCTGTTTTTT
-,TRBV18,-,TRBJ2-7,CASSPGSGEQYF,TGTGCCAGCTCACCGGGCTCCGGCGAGCAGTACTTC
once,TRBV7-3,-,TRBJ2-3,CASSFGRITDTQYF,TGTGCCAGCAGCTTCGGCAGGATCACAGATACGCAGTATTTT
-,TRBV27,TRBD1,TRBJ2-5,CASSSGTVQRETQYF,TGTGCCAGCAGTTCCGGGACAGTACAGCGAGAGACCCAGTACTTC
few,TRBV7-9,TRBD1,TRBJ1-1,CASSLDRGTVNTEAFF,TGTGCCAGCAGCTTAGACAGGGGGACCGTGAACACTGAAGCTTTCTTT
-,TRBV28,-,TRBJ2-3,CASRTYEFSRGSVVDTQYF,TGTGCCAGCAGGACTTACGAGTTCTCACGTGGGAGTGTTGTAGATACGCAGTATTTT
once,TRBV7-9,-,TRBJ1-4,CASSQSLRGSNEKLFF,TGTGCCAGCAGTCAGTCACTCAGGGGCTCTAATGAAAAACTGTTTTTT
-,TRBV28,-,TRBJ1-1,CASSAVNTEAFF,TGTGCCAGCAGCGCGGTGAACACTGAAGCTTTCTTT
-,TRBV5-4,TRBD1,TRBJ1-4,CASSRGQGREKLFF,TGTGCCAGCAGCCGGGGACAGGGTCGTGAAAAACTGTTTTTT
-,TRBV19,-,TRBJ2-7,CASSSTGSTYERYF,TGTGCCAGTAGTTCGACAGGATCGACCTACGAGCGGTACTTC
-,TRBV29-1,TRBD1,TRBJ2-1,CSTGQGGNEQFF,TGCAGCACGGGACAGGGGGGCAATGAGCAGTTCTTC
-,TRBV6-5,-,TRBJ1-2,CASGRQRAGYGYTF,TGTGCCAGCGGGAGACAAAGGGCCGGCTATGGCTACACCTTC
-,TRBV7-3,-,TRBJ2-6,CASSFVTGSGANVLTF,TGTGCCAGCAGCTTCGTAACAGGGTCTGGGGCCAACGTCCTGACTTTC
-,TRBV11-2,TRBD2,TRBJ2-1,CASSLEARGDYNEQFF,TGTGCCAGCAGCTTAGAAGCGCGGGGGGACTACAATGAGCAGTTCTTC
-,TRBV21-1,-,TRBJ2-2,CASSLRRDANTGELFF,TGTGCCAGCAGCCTCAGGCGGGACGCGAACACCGGGGAGCTGTTTTTT
-,TRBV7-9,-,TRBJ2-5,CASSSLGLETQYF,TGTGCCAGCAGCTCCTTGGGCCTGGAGACCCAGTACTTC
-,TRBV29-1,-,TRBJ2-1,CSVTDLNEQFF,TGCAGCGTTACAGACCTCAATGAGCAGTTCTTC
few,TRBV5-6,-,TRBJ1-1,CASSLEGGDEAFF,TGTGCCAGCAGCTTGGAAGGGGGGGATGAAGCTTTCTTT
-,TRBV30,TRBD1,TRBJ1-4,CAWSLGQEGEKLFF,TGTGCCTGGAGTTTGGGACAGGAGGGTGAAAAACTGTTTTTT